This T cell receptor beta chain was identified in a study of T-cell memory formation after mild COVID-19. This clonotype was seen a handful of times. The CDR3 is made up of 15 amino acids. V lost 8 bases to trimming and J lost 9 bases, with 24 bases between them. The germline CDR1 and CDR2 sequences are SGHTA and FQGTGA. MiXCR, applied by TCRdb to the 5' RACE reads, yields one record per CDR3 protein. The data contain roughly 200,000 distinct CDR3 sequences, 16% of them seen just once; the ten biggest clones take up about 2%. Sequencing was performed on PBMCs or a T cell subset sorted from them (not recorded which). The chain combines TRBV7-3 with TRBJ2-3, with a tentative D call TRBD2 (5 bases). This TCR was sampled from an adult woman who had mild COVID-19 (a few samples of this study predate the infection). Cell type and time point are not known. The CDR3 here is CASSQFAEPGRTQYF. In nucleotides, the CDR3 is TGTGCCAGCTCACAGTTCGCAGAGCCGGGGAGAACGCAGTATTTT. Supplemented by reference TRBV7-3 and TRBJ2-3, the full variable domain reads GAGVSQTPSNKVTEKGKYVELRCDPISGHTALYWYRQSLGQGPEFLIYFQGTGAADDSGLPNDRFFAVRPEGSVSTLKIQRTERGDSAVYLCASSQFAEPGRTQYFGPGTRLTVL.